This T cell receptor (beta chain) was sequenced for a study of T cell responses to AZD1222 COVID-19 vaccine (dated by TCRdb to the early 2020s). Background for the entire study: TCR sequencing covered approximately 230 trial participants: 200 to 220 given two doses of AZD1222 and about 26 given two doses of MenACWY control vaccine. Trial participants were enrolled by age into 18-55, 56-69 and 70-plus year subgroups, with roughly 150, 30 and 60 TCR-sequenced participants respectively. The paper's findings and limits, for the study overall: Participants were mostly white British, with more females than males. The authors suggested clonal diversity may have been underestimated. Epitopes outside the regions mutated in the B.1.351 and B.1.1.7 variants were reportedly recognized by nearly half of the unique spike-specific TCRs. The 56-69-year group was small, and its depth increase did not reach significance, likely because of low power. After two AZD1222 doses, spike-specific TCR breadth and depth were significantly higher than at day 0 and than in MenACWY recipients. Because no day 14 peak-response samples were available, repertoires were characterized only after the peak T cell response. The vaccine-associated CD4 TCRs covered the entire spike protein, and the dominant responses fell in regions 160-218 and 743-854. Conclusions about previously exposed vaccinees are limited because only a handful of AZD1222 recipients were SARS-CoV-2 seropositive at baseline.

Relative to germline, V is 3 bases shorter and J is 2 bases shorter, with 14 bases between their ends. The CDR3, cysteine through phenylalanine, is 15 amino acids long. This entry keeps only the CDR3 DNA: 45 bases, framed from base 1. Via the germline V gene (reference sequence), CDR1 is LNHDA and CDR2 SQIVND. The time point label, read with the paper, signifies: about 28 days (+/-7) after the second vaccine dose. AZD1222 recipients given second doses at about 4 weeks or at about 12 weeks were pooled, since spike-specific TCR depth and breadth were not found to differ between the two schedules. Vaccinee samples were obtained from the UK trials COV001 and COV002, which included a single-blind randomized controlled phase 2/3 trial of AZD1222 (ChAdOx1 nCoV-19) in healthy adults. Trial participant PBMC samples were collected at day 0 and day 28 after the second dose for TCRbeta chain sequencing. As regards this clone: No cognate antigen has been identified for it. No quality values exist for individual bases; no much larger clone is one base distant.

The CDR3 regions of human TCRbeta chains were subjected to immunosequencing. In the authors' own workflow: Repertoire TCRs were matched against a reference library of SARS-CoV-2-specific TCRs generated with the MIRA antigen-specificity platform. Breadth meant the fraction of unique TCRs that were SARS-CoV-2-associated, whereas depth meant the fraction of total T cells that were SARS-CoV-2-associated. Using the MIRA data, every spike-specific TCR was mapped to the spike region that the TCR reacted to and assigned to either a CD4 or a CD8 class. Log10-transformed breadth and depth values were compared by one-way ANOVA with Sidak's multiple comparisons tests. TCRdb retrieved this table from immuneACCESS and kept in-frame rearrangements only. Not all clones are present; in checked studies, unresolved V genes account for under half, and no reason is known for the remainder. V, J and clone size reflect that table, while D and trimming were determined from the DNA. The table for this sample lists 120,000 to 150,000 clones; about 82% of them were counted only once. 5% to 6% of the sample comes from the top ten.

The receptor was isolated from an adult who received the AZD1222 COVID-19 vaccine. Sequencing used peripheral blood, obtained 28 days after the second AZD1222 dose. The chain is made from TRBV19 and TRBJ2-7; the D segment could be TRBD2, given 6 matching bases. The CDR3 reads as follows: CASSIGGGVPYEQYF. The sequenced DNA: TGTGCCAGTAGTATTGGTGGAGGGGTTCCCTACGAGCAGTACTTC.